The T cell receptor beta chain described here comes from a study of tumor-infiltrating lymphocytes in primary liver carcinoma. Study-wide context: Treatment of the patients' primary liver carcinoma consisted of surgical resection. General observations from the study: CD4+ and CD8+ repertoires could not be compared in these unsorted bulk samples.

Germline DNA was extracted alongside blood RNA, which was obtained from unsorted whole blood. TCR beta cDNA was prepared out of roughly 500 ng total RNA by means of a constant-region primer. The TCR beta library was amplified through three nested multiplex PCR rounds in a modified ARM-PCR procedure. Researchers ran the first two PCR rounds for ten to eleven cycles each with TRBV1-TRBV30 forward primers and a C-beta reverse primer. TCRdb processed the multiplex PCR reads anew with MiXCR; each CDR3 protein has one entry. The sample shows fewer than 350,000 distinct CDR3 sequences, 65% of them seen only once. In the case of this clonotype: As yet, its antigen is unknown. One junction end disagrees with the germline gene, perhaps due to a read error.

The length of the CDR3 is 16 residues. Sequencing was done on a sample of peripheral blood. This sequence originates from a man between 40 and 49 years old with primary liver carcinoma and hepatitis B virus infection. The chain carries TRBV12-3 or TRBV12-4 and TRBJ2-1; perhaps TRBD1 as D (6 bases). The CDR3 here is CASSLGGQISCNEQFF. Written as DNA, the CDR3 is TGTGCCAGCAGTTTAGGTGGACAGATCTCCTGCAATGAGCAGTTCTTC.